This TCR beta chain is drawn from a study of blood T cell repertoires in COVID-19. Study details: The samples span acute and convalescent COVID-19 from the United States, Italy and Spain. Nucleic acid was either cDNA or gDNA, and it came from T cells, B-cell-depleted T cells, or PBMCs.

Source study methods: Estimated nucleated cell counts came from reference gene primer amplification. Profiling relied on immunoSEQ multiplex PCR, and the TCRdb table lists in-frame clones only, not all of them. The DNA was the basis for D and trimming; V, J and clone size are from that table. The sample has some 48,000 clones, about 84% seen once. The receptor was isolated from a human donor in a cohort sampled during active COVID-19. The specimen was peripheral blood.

Here the CDR3 reads CASSPGTTNEKLFF. DNA of the CDR3: TGTGCCAGCAGTCCGGGAACAACTAATGAAAAACTGTTTTTT. The V gene is TRBV5-4, the J gene TRBJ1-4; no reliable D call. Trimming pared 5 bases from V and 0 bases from J, leaving 8 bases between. Looked up from germline, CDR1 is SGHNT and CDR2 is YYREEE (reference sequence). This CDR3 contains 14 residues.